This T cell receptor (beta chain) comes out of a study of prognosis after radiotherapy for stage I lung cancer. Study-level background: Of the enrolled patients, some 14 had newly diagnosed primary stage I lung tumors, while several had oligometastatic NSCLC following surgical resection of the primary tumor. No patient had concurrent therapy with stereotactic body radiotherapy.

This clonotype was found many times. Antigen: not known. TCR beta CDR3 amplification from genomic DNA was performed by two-round multiplex PCR. Round one of PCR was performed, and it used primers specific to each TRBV and TRBJ gene. It was universal primers that the second PCR round used. Each CDR3 protein is one row after TCRdb ran MiXCR on the multiplex PCR reads. Of about 30,000 distinct CDR3 sequences in the sample, roughly 30% were seen once. Study findings and constraints: Median unique TCR clone counts of approximately 10,000 versus 7,000 showed a fall after stereotactic body radiation therapy.

With 0 bases removed from V and 0 bases from J, the gap between germline ends came to 4 bases. CDR3 length equals 15 residues. The germline CDR1 and CDR2 sequences are SGHDT and YYEEEE. V gene TRBV5-6 combines with J gene TRBJ2-6; D is uncertain. The receptor was isolated from a donor over 45 with non-small cell lung cancer. Specimen: PBMCs, collected before or after stereotactic body radiation therapy (not recorded which). The CDR3 spells CASSLEISGANVLTF. The CDR3 DNA reads TGTGCCAGCAGCTTGGAAATCTCTGGGGCCAACGTCCTGACTTTC.